These 20 T cell receptor beta chains were all obtained from the same sample, sequenced in a study of T-cell reconstitution after alpha-beta-depleted transplantation in children. Unique molecular identifiers were incorporated when the TCRbeta library was constructed. Using its own MiXCR run on the PCR reads, TCRdb lists one record per CDR3 protein. Of about 580,000 distinct CDR3 sequences listed, 20% to 25% are singletons. The sequencing here drew on PBMCs, mostly from graft donor cells, taken 360 days after TCRalphabeta/CD19-depleted stem cell transplant. The receptors come from a boy less than two years old who had a stem cell transplant for acute myeloid leukemia, so the T cells may come from the graft donor.

The rearrangement joins TRBV4-3 to TRBJ2-2; D remains ambiguous. V lost 1 base, J lost 6 bases, and 6 bases lay in between. The CDR3 length is 13 residues. Germline CDR1 is LGHNA and CDR2 is YSLEER. CDR3 protein: CASSQVIPGELFF. For the CDR3, the DNA is TGCGCCAGCAGCCAAGTTATTCCCGGGGAGCTGTTTTTT.

In this sample, this clonotype turned up many times. The rearrangement joins TRBV20-1 to TRBJ1-2; 11 bases align to TRBD1. CDR1 is DFQATT, CDR2 SNEGSKA, per germline (reference sequence). The ends lost 8 bases at V and 0 bases at J; junction bases unmatched: 11. CDR3 length equals 16 residues. The CDR3 spells CSTPDRGPLANYGYTF. The CDR3 DNA reads as TGCAGTACCCCGGACAGGGGGCCCCTAGCTAACTATGGCTACACCTTC.

This clonotype was counted only a few times. This sequence joins TRBV6-1 and TRBJ2-7; 10 bases are shared with TRBD2. This CDR3 spans 14 amino acids. Germline lookup yields CDR1 MNHNS and CDR2 SASEGT. The junction had 6 bases not matched to a gene; V was cut back by 6 bases and J by 4 bases. The CDR3: CASRASGGRYEQYF. In DNA form, the CDR3 reads TGTGCCAGCAGAGCTAGCGGGGGTCGATACGAGCAGTACTTC.

The chain uses TRBV6-2 or TRBV6-3 and TRBJ2-7; perhaps TRBD2 as D (5 bases). Per the germline V gene, CDR1 is MNHEY and CDR2 is SVGEGT. The CDR3 has 19 amino acids. Trimming removed 0 bases at V and 5 bases at J, with 26 bases between. The CDR3 region is CASSYSQVRVTSGQDEQYF. The CDR3 DNA sequence: TGTGCCAGCAGTTACTCCCAGGTGCGGGTTACGTCTGGGCAGGACGAGCAGTACTTC.

J is TRBJ2-5 and V is TRBV2; no clear D gene. Germline V gene sequence: CDR1 SNHLY, CDR2 FYNNEI. V was cut by 6 bases and J by 6 bases, with 11 bases left in between. This CDR3 is built from 12 residues. For the CDR3, the DNA is TGTGCCAGCAGGTACCCTGAGAAGACCCAGTACTTC. Translated: CASRYPEKTQYF. The whole variable domain, filled in from reference TRBV2 and TRBJ2-5, reads EPEVTQTPSHQVTQMGQEVILRCVPISNHLYFYWYRQILGQKVEFLVSFYNNEISEKSEIFDDQFSVERPDGSNFTLKIRSTKLEDSAMYFCASRYPEKTQYFGPGTRLLVL.

This clonotype was recorded at least ten times. The rearrangement uses TRBV14 and TRBJ1-1, with 8 bases lining up with TRBD1. CDR1 SGHDN and CDR2 FVKESK come from the germline V gene. The CDR3 sequence is 15 residues long. The trim removed 4 bases at V and 4 bases at J, leaving 8 bases unmatched. The CDR3 loop is CASSPVGRGPTEAFF. The CDR3 region has the DNA TGTGCCAGCAGCCCGGTGGGCAGGGGGCCCACTGAAGCTTTCTTT.

This chain joins TRBV19 and TRBJ2-5; tentatively, D is TRBD1 or TRBD2 (6 bases each). V lost 4 bases and J lost 1, with 13 bases in between. CDR1 LNHDA and CDR2 SQIVND come from the germline V gene (reference sequence). The CDR3 extends over 15 amino acids. In DNA, the CDR3 is TGTGCCAGTAGTAGGAGGGGGGCCAGCCAAGAGACCCAGTACTTC. Translating gives CASSRRGASQETQYF.

This clonotype was seen a handful of times. As DNA, the CDR3 is TGCAGTGCTAGAGATCGGGGGGCTGACACTGAAGCTTTCTTT. This gives the protein CSARDRGADTEAFF. The J gene is TRBJ1-1, the V gene TRBV20-1, with D perhaps matching TRBD1 (6 bases). Germline V gene lookup returns CDR1 DFQATT and CDR2 SNEGSKA (reference sequence). This CDR3 region has 14 residues. V was cut by 0 bases and J by 3 bases, with 11 bases left in between.

This clonotype was counted between two and nine times. V usage is TRBV20-1 and J usage is TRBJ2-7; maybe TRBD2 (5 bases). CDR3 length: 15 amino acids. The germline V and J ends were trimmed by 0 bases and 2 bases, with 14 bases remaining between them. The germline V gene encodes CDR1 DFQATT and CDR2 SNEGSKA (reference sequence). DNA of the CDR3: TGCAGTGCTAGAGATGGTTCCGGGGTAACCTACGAGCAGTACGTC. It is translated as CSARDGSGVTYEQYV.

With respect to this clonotype: At one end the junction does not follow the germline gene, possibly because of a read error. The V gene is TRBV6-5, the J gene TRBJ2-1; possible D gene TRBD2, 6 bases. CDR1 MNHEY and CDR2 SVGAGI come from the germline V gene. This CDR3 contains 12 residues. CDR3 DNA sequence: TGTGCCAGCAGTTTACCGGGACGGACTATTTTATTC. This encodes CASSLPGRTILF.

This clonotype was detected ten times or more. The chain recombines TRBV2 with TRBJ2-4, with 7 bases lining up with TRBD1. V gave up 8 bases and J gave up 12 bases; unmatched junction bases: 10. This CDR3 contains 12 residues. CDR1 is SNHLY and CDR2 is FYNNEI in the germline V gene. CDR3: CASDRDSGTQYF. The CDR3 region has the DNA TGTGCCAGCGACCGGGACAGCGGAACTCAGTACTTC.

This clonotype came up a few times. The J gene is TRBJ1-4, the V gene TRBV15, with D unclear. With 5 bases removed from V and 6 bases from J, the gap between germline ends came to 19 bases. CDR1 is LNHNV, CDR2 YYDKDF, per germline (reference sequence). This CDR3 region has 16 residues. CDR3 nucleotide sequence: TGTGCCACCAGCTCACCACCGGGAGGCCTAGATGAAAAACTGTTTTTT. This encodes CATSSPPGGLDEKLFF.

This clonotype was found a few times. The chain links TRBV20-1 to TRBJ2-3; D ambiguous. Deletions cut 7 bases from V and 8 bases from J, with 13 bases between. Germline V gives CDR1 DFQATT, CDR2 SNEGSKA (reference sequence). The CDR3 consists of 11 residues. CDR3 protein: CSVPTKGTQYF. In DNA, the CDR3 is TGCAGTGTCCCCACCAAGGGTACGCAGTATTTT.

The V gene is TRBV7-3, the J gene TRBJ2-5, with D perhaps matching TRBD2 (7 bases). Trimming removed 3 bases at V and 2 bases at J, with 13 bases between. CDR1 and CDR2 from the germline V gene are SGHTA and FQGTGA. The CDR3 length is 15 residues. In DNA, the CDR3 is TGTGCCAGCAGCTTCTACGGGGGGCCACAAGAGACCCAGTACTTC. It codes for CASSFYGGPQETQYF.

The chain carries TRBV5-1 and TRBJ2-3; D is perhaps TRBD1 (6 bases). The CDR3 has 15 residues. CDR1 and CDR2 from the germline V gene are SGHRS and YFSETQ. Trimming pared 0 bases from V and 2 bases from J, leaving 10 bases between. Written as DNA, the CDR3 is TGCGCCAGCAGCTTGGGGGGGCTAGCCACAGATACGCAGTATTTT. This sequence encodes CASSLGGLATDTQYF.

Comments on this clonotype: With a much larger clone just one base away, this may be a read error. This rearrangement joins TRBV6-1 to TRBJ1-1; the match to TRBD1 covers 8 bases. The CDR3 contains 12 residues. Germline CDR1 reads MNHNS; CDR2 reads SASEGT. With V trimmed by 6 bases and J by 7 bases, 4 bases remained unmatched. The CDR3 DNA reads as TGTGCCAGCAGCCAGACAGGGGTTGAAGCTTTCTTT. Protein product: CASSQTGVEAFF.

This chain links TRBV20-1 with TRBJ2-2; TRBD1 aligns across 8 bases. Germline V gene data show CDR1 as DFQATT and CDR2 as SNEGSKA (reference sequence). This CDR3 spans 17 amino acids. J was trimmed by 7 bases and V by 2 bases; bases with no gene match: 15. The DNA for the CDR3 is TGCAGTGCTAGAAGCTCTCCCGGACAGGGCGGGCGCGGGGAGCTGTTTTTT. Amino acid sequence: CSARSSPGQGGRGELFF.

This clonotype was seen at least ten times. The chain's CDR3 is CSATYVGVGYTF. The CDR3 DNA is TGCAGTGCTACCTACGTTGGCGTTGGCTACACCTTC. The chain uses TRBV20-1 and TRBJ1-2; D ambiguous. V was trimmed by 4 bases and J by 7 bases, leaving 13 bases between them. Germline CDR1 is DFQATT and CDR2 is SNEGSKA (reference sequence). The CDR3 is 12 residues long.

This clonotype showed up just a few times. V is TRBV4-2 and J is TRBJ2-3; D is tentatively TRBD1 or TRBD2 (5 bases each). Looked up from germline, CDR1 is LGHNA and CDR2 is YNFKEQ. The CDR3 is 16 residues long. V dropped 1 base and J dropped 11 bases, with 22 bases sitting between them. Here the CDR3 reads CASSQVEVPDLGGQYF. The CDR3 region has the DNA TGTGCCAGCAGCCAAGTCGAGGTCCCAGACCTTGGGGGGCAGTATTTT.

V is TRBV21-1 and J is TRBJ2-7; the table assigns TRBD1, which was not confirmed against the DNA. TRBV21-1 is a pseudogene. The CDR3 runs 15 residues. CDR3 residues: CASSTRGDVAYEQYV. Written as DNA, the CDR3 is TGTGCCAGCAGCACCCGGGGGGACGTAGCCTACGAGCAGTACGTC.